The next 31 T cell receptor beta chains were all read from a single sample in a study of T cell repertoires in cytomegalovirus infection. Their cognate antigens are unknown. One entry per CDR3 protein, called by TCRdb with MiXCR from the reads. The table records 200,000 to 250,000 distinct CDR3 sequences, 35% to 45% of them present only once. The material was CD8+ T cells from cultured PBMCs, obtained from culture after CMV antigen stimulation. All receptors derive from a human donor in good health (CMV status not recorded). Some clones in this sample may be carry-over from other donors' samples.

The chain employs TRBV27 and TRBJ2-7; 9 bases map to TRBD1. With V trimmed by 4 bases and J by 0 bases, 4 bases remained unmatched. The V gene's germline CDR1 is MNHEY and CDR2 SMNVEV (reference sequence). The CDR3 runs 15 residues. The CDR3, as DNA: TGTGCCAGCAGTTCCGGGACAGGGACCTCCTACGAGCAGTACTTC. Its protein is CASSSGTGTSYEQYF.

The V and J genes are TRBV7-3 and TRBJ2-6; D gene unclear. Germline V lookup: CDR1 SGHTA, CDR2 FQGTGA. Trimming shortened V by 3 bases and J by 0 bases, and 9 bases separated the two germline ends. The length of the CDR3 is 16 residues. CDR3 loop: CASSFGTISGANVLTF. The CDR3 region has the DNA TGTGCCAGCAGCTTCGGTACCATCTCTGGGGCCAACGTCCTGACTTTC.

The chain links TRBV28 to TRBJ2-6; the D gene is possibly TRBD2 (5 bases). The CDR3 extends over 13 amino acids. Germline loops: CDR1 MDHEN, CDR2 SYDVKM. Trimming took off 6 bases at V and 7 bases at J, with 10 bases between the two ends. The CDR3 DNA sequence: TGTGCCAGCAGGACCCGGGGTGCCAACGTCCTGACTTTC. This gives the protein CASRTRGANVLTF.

This clonotype appeared a few times. The V call is TRBV20-1, the J call TRBJ1-2, with D maybe TRBD1 (5 bases). Germline V gene lookup returns CDR1 DFQATT and CDR2 SNEGSKA (reference sequence). The CDR3 loop spans 15 amino acids. The V gene lost 0 bases and the J gene lost 8 bases, with 19 bases spanning the gap. The CDR3 region has the DNA TGCAGTGCTAGAGATCGCGGGGGATCTGCGCGGGGCTACACCTTC. Protein product: CSARDRGGSARGYTF.

This clonotype was counted between two and nine times. The chain recombines TRBV6-4 with TRBJ2-2; TRBD1 might be the D (5 bases). Trimming took 6 bases from V and 7 from J, leaving 15 bases between them. Germline-derived CDR1 and CDR2 are MRHNA and SNTAGT. The CDR3 loop spans 14 amino acids. This chain's CDR3 is CASSDSETGGELFF. CDR3 nucleotide sequence: TGTGCCAGCAGCGACAGTGAGACCGGCGGGGAGCTGTTTTTT.

The chain couples TRBV6-6 to TRBJ2-7, with 13 bases lining up with TRBD2. The V gene end was trimmed by 6 bases and the J gene end by 11 bases; junction bases not matched to a gene: 10. In germline, CDR1 is MNHNY, CDR2 SVGAGI (reference sequence). The CDR3 spans 14 residues. CDR3 protein: CASSGTSGGAGEYF. CDR3 nucleotide sequence: TGTGCCAGCAGCGGTACTAGCGGGGGGGCCGGGGAGTACTTC.

Here the CDR3 reads CASSYLRTSGTLSYEQYF. CDR3 nucleotide sequence: TGTGCCAGCAGTTACTTGAGGACTAGCGGGACCCTCTCCTACGAGCAGTACTTC. The J gene is TRBJ2-7, the V gene TRBV6-6; 12 bases align to TRBD2. V shed 1 base and J 0 bases; nucleotides not matched to a gene: 7. The CDR3 contains 18 residues. CDR1 is MNHNY, CDR2 SVGAGI, per germline (reference sequence).

This clonotype was detected a few times. V and J are TRBV12-3 or TRBV12-4 and TRBJ1-5; D is unresolved. The CDR3 spans 12 residues. Between the trimmed V and J ends, which lost 5 bases and 7 bases, there was a span of 9 bases. Here the CDR3 reads CASSIPNQPQHF. DNA of the CDR3: TGTGCCAGCAGTATTCCCAACCAGCCCCAGCATTTT.

The chain is built from TRBV28 and TRBJ2-7; 11 nucleotides line up with TRBD2. The CDR3 contains 15 residues. With V trimmed by 1 base and J by 4 bases, 3 bases remained unmatched. Germline loops: CDR1 MDHEN, CDR2 SYDVKM. The CDR3 is CASSLFLAGGYEQYF. For the CDR3, the DNA is TGTGCCAGCAGTTTATTCCTAGCGGGAGGATACGAGCAGTACTTC.

The rearrangement joins TRBV28 to TRBJ2-7; 7 positions agree with TRBD2. V trimming: 4 bases; J trimming: 7 bases; junction bases outside the gene matches: 7. The germline CDR1 and CDR2 sequences are MDHEN and SYDVKM. The length of the CDR3 is 13 residues. The CDR3 sequence: CASSSQGLKEQYF. The DNA of the CDR3 is TGTGCCAGCAGTTCTCAGGGACTAAAGGAGCAGTACTTC. The full variable domain, its missing parts supplied by reference TRBV28 and TRBJ2-7, is DVKVTQSSRYLVKRTGEKVFLECVQDMDHENMFWYRQDPGLGLRLIYFSYDVKMKEKGDIPEGYSVSREKKERFSLILESASTNQTSMYLCASSSQGLKEQYFGPGTRLTVT.

The sample holds many counts of this clonotype. The rearrangement uses TRBV12-3 or TRBV12-4 and TRBJ2-5; 9 positions agree with TRBD1. The junction had 10 bases not matched to a gene; V was cut back by 2 bases and J by 6 bases. This CDR3 spans 16 amino acids. The CDR3 here is CASSLRGQGNKKTQYF. As DNA, the CDR3 is TGTGCCAGCAGTTTAAGGGGACAGGGCAATAAGAAGACCCAGTACTTC.

The gene calls are TRBV5-1 and TRBJ2-7; D is possibly TRBD2 (5 bases). The V and J ends lost 0 bases and 6 bases respectively, with 7 bases between them. The CDR3 has 12 amino acids. From germline, CDR1 is SGHRS and CDR2 YFSETQ. CDR3 nucleotides: TGCGCCAGCAGCTTGGCCGGGATCGAGCAGTACTTC. Translated: CASSLAGIEQYF.

This clonotype was observed a handful of times. The rearrangement uses TRBV2 and TRBJ2-7, with D perhaps TRBD2 (5 bases). The CDR3 is 13 amino acids. The ends were cut back, 6 bases at V and 2 bases at J, with 11 bases in the middle. In germline, CDR1 is SNHLY, CDR2 FYNNEI. The DNA for the CDR3 is TGTGCCAGCAGCCTTAGCGAAACCTACGAGCAGTACTTC. This gives the protein CASSLSETYEQYF.

V usage is TRBV2 and J usage is TRBJ2-2; no clear D gene. V gave up 9 bases and J gave up 1 base, with 9 bases separating them. The germline V gene encodes CDR1 SNHLY and CDR2 FYNNEI. The CDR3 totals 13 residues. The CDR3 nucleotides read TGTGCCAGTGCCCCTGGGAACACCGGGGAGCTGTTTTTT. Protein: CASAPGNTGELFF.

The CDR3 DNA sequence: TGTGCCAGCAGCTTAGCTTATTCAGATACGCAGTATTTT. This gives the protein CASSLAYSDTQYF. The chain recombines TRBV7-6 with TRBJ2-3; D uncertain. The CDR3 covers 13 residues. Germline CDR1 reads SGHVS; CDR2 reads FNYEAQ. V was trimmed by 0 bases and J by 4 bases, leaving 5 bases between them. The full variable domain, its missing parts supplied by reference TRBV7-6 and TRBJ2-3, is GAGVSQSPRYKVTKRGQDVALRCDPISGHVSLYWYRQALGQGPEFLTYFNYEAQQDKSGLPNDRFSAERPEGSISTLTIQRTEQRDSAMYRCASSLAYSDTQYFGPGTRLTVL.

The gene calls are TRBV18 and TRBJ1-5; D unclear. CDR3 length: 14 amino acids. CDR1 and CDR2 from the germline V gene are KGHSH and LQKENI. Trimming stripped 6 bases from V and 2 bases from J, with 11 bases between. CDR3 in amino acids: CASSGSGGNQPQHF. Written as DNA, the CDR3 is TGTGCCAGCTCTGGGTCCGGCGGCAATCAGCCCCAGCATTTT.

The chain combines TRBV5-6 with TRBJ2-1, with D possibly TRBD2 on 5 matching bases. Trimming pared 0 bases from V and 7 bases from J, leaving 8 bases between. This CDR3 has 13 residues. Germline CDR1 and CDR2: SGHDT and YYEEEE. The CDR3 coding sequence is TGTGCCAGCAGCTTGGTGACGGGGAATGAGCAGTTCTTC. The encoded protein is CASSLVTGNEQFF.

This chain links TRBV5-1 with TRBJ1-3, with 8 bases identical to TRBD1. Trimming removed 3 bases from V and 3 bases from J; junction bases left unmatched: 29. The CDR3 covers 23 residues. From germline, CDR1 is SGHRS and CDR2 YFSETQ. The CDR3, as DNA: TGCGCCAGCAGCTCAATTGGATCTATTGGACAGGGAGTAGGGGCTAAGGATGGAAACACCATATATTTT. Amino acids: CASSSIGSIGQGVGAKDGNTIYF.

Only a few counts were recorded for this clonotype. This sequence joins TRBV2 and TRBJ2-2; D is uncertain. Trimming removed 3 bases from V and 6 bases from J, with 2 bases in between. Germline CDR1 SNHLY, CDR2 FYNNEI. The CDR3 is made up of 11 amino acids. This CDR3 reads CASSEAGELFF. The CDR3 DNA is TGTGCCAGCAGTGAGGCCGGGGAGCTGTTTTTT. The variable domain in full, completed from reference TRBV2 and TRBJ2-2, reads EPEVTQTPSHQVTQMGQEVILRCVPISNHLYFYWYRQILGQKVEFLVSFYNNEISEKSEIFDDQFSVERPDGSNFTLKIRSTKLEDSAMYFCASSEAGELFFGEGSRLTVL.

V is TRBV12-3 or TRBV12-4 and J is TRBJ2-1; tentative D call: TRBD2 (6 bases). The CDR3 spans 15 residues. Trimming cost V 2 bases and J 0 bases, with 8 bases left between them. CDR3 amino acids: CASSLRGYSYNEQFF. The CDR3 region has the DNA TGTGCCAGCAGTTTACGGGGGTACTCCTACAATGAGCAGTTCTTC.

V gene TRBV7-2 combines with J gene TRBJ2-5; the D gene is possibly TRBD2 (6 bases). CDR1 is SGHTA, CDR2 FQGNSA, per germline. The CDR3 consists of 16 residues. The germline V and J ends were trimmed by 5 bases and 4 bases, with 20 bases remaining between them. This CDR3 is CASSPSGTRRGETQYF. The CDR3 DNA reads TGTGCCAGCAGCCCCTCTGGTACTAGGAGGGGAGAGACCCAGTACTTC.

A few counts support this clonotype. The chain uses TRBV7-3 and TRBJ2-3; D unclear. Trimming stripped 5 bases from V and 6 bases from J, with 6 bases between. In germline, CDR1 is SGHTA, CDR2 FQGTGA. This CDR3 has 11 residues. The CDR3 loop reads CASSPPDTQYF. The CDR3 nucleotides read TGTGCCAGCAGCCCCCCCGATACGCAGTATTTT.

V is TRBV12-3 or TRBV12-4 and J is TRBJ1-1; D remains ambiguous. The CDR3 has 13 residues. Deletions cut 7 bases from V and 1 base from J, with 10 bases between. CDR3 sequence reads: CASKTIGNTEAFF. As DNA, the CDR3 is TGTGCCAGCAAAACGATAGGGAACACTGAAGCTTTCTTT.

Here the CDR3 DNA reads TGTGCCAGCAGCTTATGGACTAGCGGGACCTACGAGCAGTACTTC. This encodes CASSLWTSGTYEQYF. The chain is built from TRBV11-2 and TRBJ2-7; 12 bases line up with TRBD2. Germline V gene data show CDR1 as SGHAT and CDR2 as FQNNGV. V was pared by 2 bases and J by 2 bases, with 1 base of the junction left unmatched. The CDR3 is 15 amino acids.

The chain is built from TRBV14 and TRBJ1-2; no definite D call. Germline loops: CDR1 SGHDN, CDR2 FVKESK. This CDR3 is built from 13 residues. Trimming pared 4 bases from V and 6 bases from J, leaving 12 bases between. The CDR3 reads CASSLPGENGYTF. CDR3 coding DNA: TGTGCCAGCAGCCTCCCGGGAGAGAATGGCTACACCTTC. Variable domain in full (rest from reference TRBV14 and TRBJ1-2): EAGVTQFPSHSVIEKGQTVTLRCDPISGHDNLYWYRRVMGKEIKFLLHFVKESKQDESGMPNNRFLAERTGGTYSTLKVQPAELEDSGVYFCASSLPGENGYTFGSGTRLTVV.

Here the CDR3 DNA reads TGTGCCAGCAGGCCGGGACACCGGCCCACTGAAGCTTTCTTT. Its translation: CASRPGHRPTEAFF. This chain uses TRBV25-1 with TRBJ1-1; D is perhaps TRBD1 (6 bases). The CDR3 totals 14 residues. V lost 6 bases, J lost 4 bases, and 15 bases lay in between. The V gene's germline CDR1 is MGHDK and CDR2 SYGVNS.

There are many counts of this clonotype. The chain joins TRBV7-2 to TRBJ2-7; 8 bases are a match to TRBD1. This CDR3 region has 12 residues. The trim removed 4 bases at V and 7 bases at J, leaving 3 bases unmatched. Germline CDR1 and CDR2: SGHTA and FQGNSA. CDR3 DNA: TGTGCCAGCAGCTCACAGGGGGAGGAGCAGTACTTC. Encoded protein: CASSSQGEEQYF.

This clonotype has a handful of counts. The V gene is TRBV6-5, the J gene TRBJ2-5; the match to TRBD2 covers 7 bases. The CDR3 is 18 amino acids. With 0 bases clipped from V and 0 bases from J, the junction kept 10 bases outside the gene matches. CDR1 is MNHEY, CDR2 SVGAGI, per germline. The CDR3 nucleotides read TGTGCCAGCAGTTACTCACTAGCGAGCGGCGATTACCAAGAGACCCAGTACTTC. Protein product: CASSYSLASGDYQETQYF.

The rearrangement joins TRBV27 to TRBJ2-7; D gene uncertain. CDR1 and CDR2 from the germline V gene are MNHEY and SMNVEV (reference sequence). The V end lost 4 bases, the J end lost 2 bases, and 12 bases lay between the germline ends. This CDR3 spans 14 amino acids. CDR3: CASSSSLQAYEQYF. The CDR3 DNA reads TGTGCCAGCAGTTCCTCCCTCCAAGCCTACGAGCAGTACTTC.

The V and J genes are TRBV11-2 and TRBJ2-6, with TRBD1 identical over 7 bases. Germline assignment: CDR1 SGHAT and CDR2 FQNNGV. Unmatched junction bases numbered 8, after V lost 3 bases and J lost 0 bases. The CDR3 length is 18 residues. DNA of the CDR3: TGTGCCAGCAGCTTTCTACGGGACAGCAACTCTGGGGCCAACGTCCTGACTTTC. Translating it yields CASSFLRDSNSGANVLTF.

V is TRBV30 and J is TRBJ1-4, with 10 bases matching TRBD1. The CDR3 totals 14 residues. Germline V gives CDR1 GTSNPN, CDR2 SVGIG (reference sequence). Losses at the gene ends were 5 bases for V and 5 bases for J; bases not matched to a gene: 5. In DNA, the CDR3 is TGTGCCTGGGGGGGACAGGGGAAGAATGAAAAACTGTTTTTT. This codes for CAWGGQGKNEKLFF.